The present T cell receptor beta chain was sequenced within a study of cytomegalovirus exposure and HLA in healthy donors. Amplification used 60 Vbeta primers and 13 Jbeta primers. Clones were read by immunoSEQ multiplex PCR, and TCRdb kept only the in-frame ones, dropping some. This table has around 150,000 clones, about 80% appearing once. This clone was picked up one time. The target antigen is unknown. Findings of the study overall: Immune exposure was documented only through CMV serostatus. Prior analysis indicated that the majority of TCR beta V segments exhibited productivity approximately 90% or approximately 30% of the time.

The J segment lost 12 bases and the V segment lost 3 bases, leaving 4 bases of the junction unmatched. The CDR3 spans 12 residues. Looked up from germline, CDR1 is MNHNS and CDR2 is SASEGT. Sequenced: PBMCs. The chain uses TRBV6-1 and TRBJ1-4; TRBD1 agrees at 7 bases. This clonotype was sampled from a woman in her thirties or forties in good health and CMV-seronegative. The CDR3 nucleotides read TGTGCCAGCAGTGAGACAGGGCGGGAACTGTTTTTT. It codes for CASSETGRELFF.